These 27 T cell receptor beta chains share one sample of origin, sequenced in a study of memory CD4+ T cells and cytomegalovirus serostatus. The sort gate was single viable CD3+CD4+CD8-CD45RO+ cells for memory CD4+ T cells. This table comes from immunoSEQ multiplex PCR, and its TCRdb copy is limited to in-frame clones, with some not included. The sample has approximately 60,000 clones, 80% to 85% seen once; the top ten hold roughly 1%. The sample consisted of memory CD4+ T cells from blood. These receptors all come from an adult in good health and CMV-seronegative.

The chain recombines TRBV7-3 with TRBJ2-1, with 11 bases matching TRBD2. Germline assignment: CDR1 SGHTA and CDR2 FQGTGA. This CDR3 has 15 residues. The ends lost 3 bases at V and 4 bases at J; junction bases unmatched: 2. The CDR3 here is CASSFTSGSYNEQFF. DNA of the CDR3: TGTGCCAGCAGCTTTACTAGCGGGAGTTACAATGAGCAGTTCTTC.

This clone was seen more than once but under ten times. The chain has TRBV15 and TRBJ1-2; TRBD1 is a possible D gene (6 bases). CDR1 and CDR2 (germline): LNHNV, YYDKDF (reference sequence). Between the trimmed V and J ends, which lost 3 bases and 3 bases, there was a span of 17 bases. There are 16 residues in the CDR3. CDR3 nucleotides: TGTGCCACCAGCAGTCAGATGCAGGGGCAGGACTATGGCTACACCTTC. Translating it yields CATSSQMQGQDYGYTF.

The V call is TRBV14, the J call TRBJ2-6, with D unclear. Germline assignment: CDR1 SGHDN and CDR2 FVKESK. Trimming shortened V by 3 bases and J by 2 bases, and 2 bases separated the two germline ends. The CDR3 sequence is 13 residues long. The CDR3 loop is CASSQAGANVLTF. As DNA, the CDR3 is TGTGCCAGCAGCCAGGCTGGGGCCAACGTCCTGACTTTC. The full variable domain, rest sourced from reference TRBV14 and TRBJ2-6, is EAGVTQFPSHSVIEKGQTVTLRCDPISGHDNLYWYRRVMGKEIKFLLHFVKESKQDESGMPNNRFLAERTGGTYSTLKVQPAELEDSGVYFCASSQAGANVLTFGAGSRLTVL.

The CDR3 is CASSFWETGGQETQYF. The CDR3, as DNA: TGCGCCAGCAGCTTTTGGGAGACAGGGGGCCAAGAGACCCAGTACTTC. The rearrangement joins TRBV5-1 to TRBJ2-5, with 9 nucleotides matching TRBD1. The ends lost 2 bases at V and 1 base at J; junction bases unmatched: 6. The CDR3 runs 16 residues. The germline V gene has CDR1 SGHRS and CDR2 YFSETQ.

This chain connects TRBV30 to TRBJ2-7; 9 nucleotides line up with TRBD1. V was pared by 5 bases and J by 2 bases, with 1 base of the junction left unmatched. The CDR3 is made up of 12 amino acids. Germline V CDR1 and CDR2: GTSNPN, SVGIG (reference sequence). The CDR3 here is CAWGQGTYEQYF. CDR3 sequence (DNA): TGTGCCTGGGGACAGGGGACCTACGAGCAGTACTTC.

The CDR3 protein is CASISGRWTEAFF. The DNA of the CDR3 is TGTGCCAGCATCTCCGGCAGATGGACTGAAGCTTTCTTT. The chain uses TRBV28 and TRBJ1-1; D uncertain. The CDR3 sequence is 13 residues long. Deletions cut 7 bases from V and 5 bases from J, with 14 bases between. Per the germline V gene, CDR1 is MDHEN and CDR2 is SYDVKM.

V is TRBV30 and J is TRBJ1-2; 8 bases agree with TRBD1. The CDR3 totals 15 residues. The germline gives CDR1 GTSNPN, CDR2 SVGIG (reference sequence). With 0 bases clipped from V and 6 bases from J, the junction kept 9 bases outside the gene matches. The CDR3 region has the DNA TGTGCCTGGAGTGTGTCGTCCAGGGGGCAGAATGGCTACACCTTC. Translating gives CAWSVSSRGQNGYTF.

This chain connects TRBV18 to TRBJ2-7; perhaps TRBD2 as D (6 bases). The length of the CDR3 is 16 residues. V gave up 2 bases and J gave up 4 bases, with 18 bases separating them. CDR1 and CDR2 from the germline V gene are KGHSH and LQKENI. The CDR3 region has the DNA TGTGCCAGCTCACCAACGGGTGCGGAGGGTTGGTACGAGCAGTACTTC. It translates to CASSPTGAEGWYEQYF.

The chain uses TRBV5-6 and TRBJ2-1; TRBD2 matches at 8 bases. The CDR3 extends over 17 amino acids. Germline lookup yields CDR1 SGHDT and CDR2 YYEEEE. J was trimmed by 3 bases and V by 2 bases; bases with no gene match: 10. CDR3 region: CASSFPSSGLLYNEQFF. CDR3 coding DNA: TGTGCCAGCAGCTTTCCTTCTAGCGGGCTTCTCTACAATGAGCAGTTCTTC.

The chain combines TRBV4-2 with TRBJ1-2; D not certain. Trimming took 0 bases from V and 8 from J, leaving 13 bases between them. Germline CDR1 is LGHNA and CDR2 is YNFKEQ. The CDR3 has 14 residues. The CDR3 sequence: CASSQDLGVSGYTF. The CDR3 DNA sequence: TGTGCCAGCAGCCAAGATCTCGGCGTCTCGGGCTACACCTTC.

This clone is categorized as medium-sized (0.01 to 0.1%). This CDR3 reads CASSVEWDQPQHF. CDR3 coding DNA: TGTGCCAGCAGCGTAGAGTGGGATCAGCCCCAGCATTTT. The V gene is TRBV9, the J gene TRBJ1-5; D call uncertain. Germline values: CDR1 SGDLS, CDR2 YYNGEE. The CDR3 has 13 amino acids. Trimming took off 0 bases at V and 5 bases at J, with 6 bases between the two ends.

The rearrangement links TRBV6-1 to TRBJ2-7; 13 bases map to TRBD2. The germline gives CDR1 MNHNS, CDR2 SASEGT. The CDR3 sequence is 16 residues long. Unmatched junction bases numbered 9, after V lost 3 bases and J lost 7 bases. CDR3 protein: CASSDYRGTSGNEQYF. The CDR3 bases are TGTGCCAGCAGTGACTACAGAGGGACTAGCGGGAATGAGCAGTACTTC.

The chain carries TRBV30 and TRBJ2-1; D perhaps matches TRBD2 (6 bases). Germline assignment: CDR1 GTSNPN and CDR2 SVGIG (reference sequence). CDR3 length: 13 residues. V was pared by 5 bases and J by 5 bases, with 13 bases between. The CDR3 protein is CAWSTGVDNEQFF. CDR3 DNA: TGTGCCTGGTCAACGGGAGTAGACAATGAGCAGTTCTTC.

This clone is a singleton in its sample. The chain is built from TRBV5-8 and TRBJ1-1; 7 positions match TRBD1. This CDR3 contains 15 residues. Germline CDR1 SGHTS, CDR2 YDEGEE. V lost 0 bases and J lost 5; bases outside the gene matches: 7. In DNA, the CDR3 is TGTGCCAGCAGCTTGGGACAGGGAAGATGGACTGAAGCTTTCTTT. Residues: CASSLGQGRWTEAFF.

The chain links TRBV28 to TRBJ1-4; D is undetermined. The CDR3 is 15 residues long. CDR1 MDHEN and CDR2 SYDVKM come from the germline V gene. Trimming removed 8 bases at V and 0 bases at J, with 13 bases between. CDR3 residues: CASGRSSATNEKLFF. The CDR3 region has the DNA TGTGCCAGCGGACGAAGTTCTGCAACTAATGAAAAACTGTTTTTT. The whole variable domain, remainder taken from reference TRBV28 and TRBJ1-4, is DVKVTQSSRYLVKRTGEKVFLECVQDMDHENMFWYRQDPGLGLRLIYFSYDVKMKEKGDIPEGYSVSREKKERFSLILESASTNQTSMYLCASGRSSATNEKLFFGSGTQLSVL.

J is TRBJ2-7 and V is TRBV7-8, with TRBD2 identical over 8 bases. V shed 5 bases and J 0 bases; nucleotides not matched to a gene: 6. CDR3 size: 15 residues. CDR1 and CDR2 from the germline V gene are SGHVS and FQNEAQ. The CDR3 sequence is CASSRLALSSYEQYF. The CDR3 nucleotides read TGTGCCAGCAGCCGACTAGCGCTAAGCTCCTACGAGCAGTACTTC.

The V gene is TRBV7-2, the J gene TRBJ2-7; 10 positions agree with TRBD2. Germline CDR1 and CDR2: SGHTA and FQGNSA. Germline trimming cut 5 bases from V and 5 bases from J; bases unmatched to any gene: 12. The CDR3 contains 16 residues. CDR3 protein: CASSPSSGSLSHEQYF. CDR3 bases: TGTGCCAGCAGCCCCTCTAGCGGGAGTCTGAGTCACGAGCAGTACTTC.

This chain uses TRBV6-6 with TRBJ2-1; no clear D. Between the trimmed V and J ends, which lost 2 bases and 0 bases, there was a span of 5 bases. The CDR3 is 14 residues long. CDR1 is MNHNY, CDR2 SVGAGI, per germline (reference sequence). CDR3 protein: CASSYPPSYNEQFF. CDR3 bases: TGTGCCAGCAGTTACCCCCCCTCCTACAATGAGCAGTTCTTC.

CDR3 amino acids: CASSLRWGEVTDTQYF. DNA of the CDR3: TGTGCCAGTAGTCTTCGATGGGGAGAGGTAACAGATACGCAGTATTTT. The chain is built from TRBV19 and TRBJ2-3; TRBD2 might be the D (5 bases). The CDR3 is made up of 16 amino acids. Germline loops: CDR1 LNHDA, CDR2 SQIVND (reference sequence). Trimming pared 5 bases from V and 3 bases from J, leaving 18 bases between.

This chain uses TRBV18 with TRBJ2-5, with TRBD1 identical over 7 bases. J gave up 5 bases and V 6 bases, and 6 bases lay outside the gene matches. The CDR3 runs to 13 residues. CDR1 is KGHSH, CDR2 LQKENI, per germline. The CDR3 nucleotides read TGTGCCAGCTCGCGCGACAGGGACGAGACCCAGTACTTC. Protein sequence: CASSRDRDETQYF. The full variable domain, completed using reference TRBV18 and TRBJ2-5, is NAGVMQNPRHLVRRRGQEARLRCSPMKGHSHVYWYRQLPEEGLKFMVYLQKENIIDESGMPKERFSAEFPKEGPSILRIQQVVRGDSAAYFCASSRDRDETQYFGPGTRLLVL.

To note about this clone: At one end the junction does not follow the germline gene, possibly because of a read error. The rearrangement joins TRBV7-9 to TRBJ2-5; D is ambiguous. Germline V gene data show CDR1 as SEHNR and CDR2 as FQNEAQ (reference sequence). This CDR3 has 15 residues. The DNA of the CDR3 is TGTGCCAGCAGCTTAGGGCCACAGTCACAAGAGGCCCAGTACTTC. It specifies CASSLGPQSQEAQYF.

The chain has TRBV7-2 and TRBJ1-2; no definite D call. In germline, CDR1 is SGHTA, CDR2 FQGNSA. The CDR3 is 15 amino acids. Trimming stripped 0 bases from V and 4 bases from J, with 12 bases between. The CDR3 coding sequence is TGTGCCAGCAGCTTAGCCCATGCTTCAGGCTATGGCTACACCTTC. This gives the protein CASSLAHASGYGYTF.

V usage is TRBV2 and J usage is TRBJ2-1; D is perhaps TRBD2 (6 bases). V was trimmed by 7 bases and J by 7 bases, leaving 17 bases between them. The CDR3 is 14 amino acids. Germline-derived CDR1 and CDR2 are SNHLY and FYNNEI. CDR3 in DNA: TGTGCCAGCAATGGGGAGGCCGGCGAGAATGAGCAGTTCTTC. It is translated as CASNGEAGENEQFF.

This clone was detected once. The V gene is TRBV30, the J gene TRBJ1-5; D gene uncertain. Germline V CDR1 and CDR2: GTSNPN, SVGIG (reference sequence). Deletions cut 4 bases from V and 0 bases from J, with 13 bases between. The CDR3 extends over 15 amino acids. CDR3 coding DNA: TGTGCCTGGAAGGAGCAGTTACATAGCAATCAGCCCCAGCATTTT. It codes for CAWKEQLHSNQPQHF.

The chain combines TRBV6-6 with TRBJ1-3; the match to TRBD1 covers 9 bases. The CDR3 spans 15 residues. Germline CDR1 is MNHNY and CDR2 is SVGAGI (reference sequence). The trim removed 6 bases at V and 4 bases at J, leaving 7 bases unmatched. Here the CDR3 DNA reads TGTGCCAGCAGCACAGGACAGGGGTTAGGAAACACCATATATTTT. It is translated as CASSTGQGLGNTIYF.

The rearrangement uses TRBV30 and TRBJ1-1, with 8 bases identical to TRBD1. This CDR3 region has 13 residues. Germline V lookup: CDR1 GTSNPN, CDR2 SVGIG (reference sequence). The V segment lost 5 bases and the J segment 1 base; nucleotides outside the gene matches: 3. CDR3 sequence (DNA): TGTGCCTGGGGGGGACAGGCGAACACTGAAGCTTTCTTT. Its protein product is CAWGGQANTEAFF.

This clone occurred once. This rearrangement joins TRBV2 to TRBJ1-4; tentatively, D is TRBD1 (6 bases). CDR1 and CDR2 from the germline V gene are SNHLY and FYNNEI. Deletions cut 6 bases from V and 8 bases from J, with 10 bases between. CDR3 length: 12 amino acids. CDR3 DNA sequence: TGTGCCAGCAGGCGTACAGGGGAAAAACTGTTTTTT. Translation gives CASRRTGEKLFF.